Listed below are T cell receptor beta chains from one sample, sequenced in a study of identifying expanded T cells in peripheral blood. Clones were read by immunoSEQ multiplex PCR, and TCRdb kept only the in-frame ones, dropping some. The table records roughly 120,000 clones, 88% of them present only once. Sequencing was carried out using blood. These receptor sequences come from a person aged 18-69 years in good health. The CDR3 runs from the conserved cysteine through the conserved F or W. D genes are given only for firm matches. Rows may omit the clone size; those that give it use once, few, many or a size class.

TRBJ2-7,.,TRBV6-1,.,CASSVGTVSYEQYF,TGTGCCAGCAGTGTAGGGACGGTCTCCTACGAGCAGTACTTC
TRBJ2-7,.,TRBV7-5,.,CARSGTVPYEQYF,TGTGCCAGAAGCGGGACAGTTCCCTACGAGCAGTACTTC
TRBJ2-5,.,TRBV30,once,CAWSVIGHYQETQYF,TGTGCCTGGAGTGTAATTGGGCATTACCAAGAGACCCAGTACTTC
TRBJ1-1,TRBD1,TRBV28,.,CASSWTGGARTEAFF,TGTGCCAGCAGTTGGACAGGGGGCGCGCGGACTGAAGCTTTCTTT
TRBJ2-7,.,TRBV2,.,CASNGGRISYEQYF,TGTGCCAGCAACGGGGGGCGGATCTCCTACGAGCAGTACTTC
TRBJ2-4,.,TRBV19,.,CASSIWGGTKNIQYF,TGTGCCAGTAGTATATGGGGGGGCACCAAAAACATTCAGTACTTC
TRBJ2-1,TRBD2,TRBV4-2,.,CASRPSSGGLYNEQFF,TGTGCCAGCAGACCCTCTAGCGGGGGGCTCTATAATGAGCAGTTCTTC
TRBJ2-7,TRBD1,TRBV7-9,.,CASSFGAGGKYEQYF,TGTGCCAGCAGCTTCGGGGCAGGGGGCAAGTACGAGCAGTACTTC
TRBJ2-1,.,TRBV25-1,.,CASSRGGYNEQFF,TGTGCCAGCTCCAGGGGAGGTTACAATGAGCAGTTCTTC
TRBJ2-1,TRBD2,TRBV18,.,CASAGLAANNEQFF,TGTGCCAGCGCTGGACTAGCGGCCAACAATGAGCAGTTCTTC
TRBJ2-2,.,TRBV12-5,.,CASGLVLAEGTGELFF,TGTGCTAGTGGTTTGGTACTGGCAGAGGGCACCGGGGAGCTGTTTTTT
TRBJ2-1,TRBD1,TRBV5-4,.,CASSLKGQTRLAYNEQFF,TGTGCCAGCAGCCTAAAGGGACAGACTCGCTTGGCCTACAATGAGCAGTTCTTC
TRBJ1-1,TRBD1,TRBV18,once,CASSPYSQGGAAEAFF,TGTGCCAGCTCACCATATTCCCAGGGGGGAGCGGCTGAAGCTTTCTTT
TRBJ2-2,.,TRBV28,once,CASSLLRYGELFF,TGTGCCAGCAGTTTGCTGAGGTACGGGGAGCTGTTTTTT
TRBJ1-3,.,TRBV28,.,CASSLRTGNTIYF,TGTGCCAGCAGTTTAAGGACGGGAAACACCATATATTTT
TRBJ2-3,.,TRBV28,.,CASSLAPGNTDTQYF,TGTGCCAGCAGTTTGGCTCCGGGGAACACAGATACGCAGTATTTT
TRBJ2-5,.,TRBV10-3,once,CAITDPVRGETQYF,TGTGCCATCACGGACCCCGTGCGGGGAGAGACCCAGTACTTC
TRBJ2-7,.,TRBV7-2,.,CASSTAPGAALEQYF,TGTGCCAGCAGCACCGCCCCGGGGGCCGCCCTCGAGCAGTACTTC
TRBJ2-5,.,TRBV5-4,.,CASSYTTQETQYF,TGTGCCAGCAGCTACACCACCCAAGAGACCCAGTACTTC
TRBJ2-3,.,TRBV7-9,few,CASSSPKWTVKDTDTQYF,TGTGCCAGCAGCTCTCCGAAATGGACGGTCAAAGATACAGATACGCAGTATTTT
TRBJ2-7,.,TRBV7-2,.,CASSSNSYEQYF,TGTGCCAGCAGCTCCAACTCCTACGAGCAGTACTTC
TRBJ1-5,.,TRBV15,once,CATSRVQGGNQPQHF,TGTGCCACCAGCAGAGTACAGGGAGGCAATCAGCCCCAGCATTTT
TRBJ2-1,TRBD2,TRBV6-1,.,CASSVSGLIGNEQFF,TGTGCCAGCAGCGTTAGCGGGTTAATTGGGAATGAGCAGTTCTTC
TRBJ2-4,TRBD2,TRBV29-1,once,CSVVGWTGRNIQYF,TGCAGCGTTGTGGGATGGACCGGGAGGAACATTCAGTACTTC
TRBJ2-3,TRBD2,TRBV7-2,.,CASSLGPSGGAKDTQYF,TGTGCCAGCAGCTTAGGACCTAGCGGGGGGGCAAAAGATACGCAGTATTTT
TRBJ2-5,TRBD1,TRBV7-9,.,CASSQGEETQYF,TGTGCCAGCAGCCAGGGGGAAGAGACCCAGTACTTC
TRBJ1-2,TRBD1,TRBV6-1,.,CASSSPGQGSYGYTF,TGTGCCAGCAGTTCCCCGGGACAGGGGTCCTATGGCTACACCTTC
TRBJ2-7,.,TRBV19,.,CASTPGASTYEQYF,TGTGCCAGTACCCCTGGGGCATCTACCTACGAGCAGTACTTC
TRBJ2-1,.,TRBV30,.,CAWSVILAFKAEQFF,TGTGCCTGGAGTGTAATTCTAGCGTTCAAGGCTGAGCAGTTCTTC
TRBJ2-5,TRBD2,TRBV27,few,CASSHRSGSGETQYF,TGTGCCAGCAGCCACCGTAGCGGGAGTGGGGAGACCCAGTACTTC
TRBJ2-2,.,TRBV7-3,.,CASSLNTPGELFF,TGTGCCAGCAGCTTAAACACTCCCGGGGAGCTGTTTTTT